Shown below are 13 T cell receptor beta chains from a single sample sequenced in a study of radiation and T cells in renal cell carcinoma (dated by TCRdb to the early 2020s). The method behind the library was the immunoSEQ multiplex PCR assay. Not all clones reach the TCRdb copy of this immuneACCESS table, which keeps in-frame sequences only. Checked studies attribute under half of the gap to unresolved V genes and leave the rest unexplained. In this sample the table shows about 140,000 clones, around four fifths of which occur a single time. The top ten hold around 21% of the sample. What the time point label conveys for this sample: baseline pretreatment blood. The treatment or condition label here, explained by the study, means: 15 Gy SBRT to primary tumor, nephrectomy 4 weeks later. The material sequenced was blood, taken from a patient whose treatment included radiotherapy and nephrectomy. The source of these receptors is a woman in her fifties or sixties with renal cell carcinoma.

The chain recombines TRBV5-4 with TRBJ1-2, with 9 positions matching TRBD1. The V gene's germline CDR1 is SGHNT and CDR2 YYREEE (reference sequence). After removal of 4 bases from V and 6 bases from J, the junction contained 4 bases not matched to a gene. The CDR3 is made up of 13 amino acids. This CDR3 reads CASSLRQGDGYTF. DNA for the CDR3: TGTGCCAGCAGCCTTCGACAGGGGGATGGCTACACCTTC.

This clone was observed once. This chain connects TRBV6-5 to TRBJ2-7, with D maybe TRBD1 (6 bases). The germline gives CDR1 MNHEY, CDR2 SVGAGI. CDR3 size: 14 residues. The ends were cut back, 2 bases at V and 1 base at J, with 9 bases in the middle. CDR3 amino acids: CASSYTDSSYEQYF. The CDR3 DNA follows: TGTGCCAGCAGTTACACGGACAGTTCCTACGAGCAGTACTTC.

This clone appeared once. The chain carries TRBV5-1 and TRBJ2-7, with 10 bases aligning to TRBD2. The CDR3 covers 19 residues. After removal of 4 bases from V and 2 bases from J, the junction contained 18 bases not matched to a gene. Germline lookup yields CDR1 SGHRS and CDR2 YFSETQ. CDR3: CASSRTARTSGEGTYEQYF. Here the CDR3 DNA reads TGCGCCAGCAGCCGCACCGCCCGCACTAGCGGGGAAGGGACCTACGAGCAGTACTTC.

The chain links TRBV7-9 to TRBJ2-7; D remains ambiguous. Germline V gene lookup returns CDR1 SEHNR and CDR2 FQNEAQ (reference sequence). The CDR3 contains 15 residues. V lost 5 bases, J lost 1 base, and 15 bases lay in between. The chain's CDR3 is CASSPGEVGSYEQYF. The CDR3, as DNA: TGTGCCAGCAGCCCCGGCGAGGTAGGTTCCTACGAGCAGTACTTC.

Here the CDR3 DNA reads TGTGCCAGCAGTGAATTTGGCGGATCCTACGAGCAGTACTTC. Its translation: CASSEFGGSYEQYF. The J gene is TRBJ2-7, the V gene TRBV25-1; unclear D gene. From germline, CDR1 is MGHDK and CDR2 SYGVNS. This CDR3 spans 14 amino acids. V was trimmed by 1 base and J by 1 base, leaving 8 bases between them.

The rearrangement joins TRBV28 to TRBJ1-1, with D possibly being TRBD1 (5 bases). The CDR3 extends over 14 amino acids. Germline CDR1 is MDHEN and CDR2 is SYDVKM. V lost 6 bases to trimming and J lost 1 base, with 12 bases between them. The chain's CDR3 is CASRRTWPNTEAFF. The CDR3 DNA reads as TGTGCCAGCAGGAGGACATGGCCGAACACTGAAGCTTTCTTT.

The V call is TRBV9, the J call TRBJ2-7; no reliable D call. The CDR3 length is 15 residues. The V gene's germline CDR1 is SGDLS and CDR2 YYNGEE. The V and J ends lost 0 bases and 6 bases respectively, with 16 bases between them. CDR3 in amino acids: CASSVGPAEGSEQYF. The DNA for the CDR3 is TGTGCCAGCAGCGTAGGTCCAGCAGAAGGGTCCGAGCAGTACTTC.

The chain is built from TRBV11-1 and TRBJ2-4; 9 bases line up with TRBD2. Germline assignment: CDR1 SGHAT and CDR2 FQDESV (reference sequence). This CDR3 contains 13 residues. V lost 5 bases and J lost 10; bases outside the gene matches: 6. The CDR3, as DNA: TGTGCCAGCAGCCCCCTGCGGGGGGGTATTCAGTACTTC. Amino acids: CASSPLRGGIQYF.

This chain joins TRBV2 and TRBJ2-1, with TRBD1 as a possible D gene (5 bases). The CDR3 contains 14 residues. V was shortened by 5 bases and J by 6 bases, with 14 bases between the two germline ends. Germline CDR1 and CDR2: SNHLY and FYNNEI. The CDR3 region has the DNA TGTGCCAGCAGTCTTAGACAGAGGATCAATGAGCAGTTCTTC. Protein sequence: CASSLRQRINEQFF.

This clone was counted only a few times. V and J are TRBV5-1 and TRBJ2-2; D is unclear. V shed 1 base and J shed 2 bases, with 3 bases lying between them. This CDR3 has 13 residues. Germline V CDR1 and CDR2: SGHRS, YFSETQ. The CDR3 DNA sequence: TGCGCCAGCAGCTTGTATAACACCGGGGAGCTGTTTTTT. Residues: CASSLYNTGELFF.

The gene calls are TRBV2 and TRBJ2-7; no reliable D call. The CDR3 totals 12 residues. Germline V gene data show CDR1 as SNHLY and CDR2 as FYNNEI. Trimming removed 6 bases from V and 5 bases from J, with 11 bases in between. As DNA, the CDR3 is TGTGCCAGCAGACCCGGAGTCAACGAGCAGTACTTC. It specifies CASRPGVNEQYF. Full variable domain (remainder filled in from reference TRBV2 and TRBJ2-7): EPEVTQTPSHQVTQMGQEVILRCVPISNHLYFYWYRQILGQKVEFLVSFYNNEISEKSEIFDDQFSVERPDGSNFTLKIRSTKLEDSAMYFCASRPGVNEQYFGPGTRLTVT.

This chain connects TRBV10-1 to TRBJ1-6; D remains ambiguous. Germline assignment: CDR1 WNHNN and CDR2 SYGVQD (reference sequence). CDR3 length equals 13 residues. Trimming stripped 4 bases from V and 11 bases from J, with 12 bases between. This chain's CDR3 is CASSVARPTPLHF. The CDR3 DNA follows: TGCGCCAGCAGTGTGGCCAGGCCTACACCCCTCCACTTT.

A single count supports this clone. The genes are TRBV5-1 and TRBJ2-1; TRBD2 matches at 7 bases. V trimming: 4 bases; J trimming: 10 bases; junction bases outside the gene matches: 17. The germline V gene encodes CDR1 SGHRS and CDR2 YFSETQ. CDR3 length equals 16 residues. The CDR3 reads CASSPVLSGPAEEQFF. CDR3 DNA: TGCGCCAGCAGCCCCGTTCTTAGCGGGCCCGCGGAGGAGCAGTTCTTC.